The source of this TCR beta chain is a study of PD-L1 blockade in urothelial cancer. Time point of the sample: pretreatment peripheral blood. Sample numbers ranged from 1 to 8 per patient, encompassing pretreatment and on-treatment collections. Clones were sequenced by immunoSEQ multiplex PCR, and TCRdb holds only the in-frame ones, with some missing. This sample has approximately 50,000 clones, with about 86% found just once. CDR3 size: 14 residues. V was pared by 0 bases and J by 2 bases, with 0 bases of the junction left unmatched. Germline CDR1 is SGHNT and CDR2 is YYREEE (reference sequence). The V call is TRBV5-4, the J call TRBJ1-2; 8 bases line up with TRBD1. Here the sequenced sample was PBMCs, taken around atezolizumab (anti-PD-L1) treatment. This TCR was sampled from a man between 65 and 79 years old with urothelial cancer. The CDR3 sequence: CASSLGQGNYGYTF. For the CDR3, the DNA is TGTGCCAGCAGCTTGGGACAGGGGAACTATGGCTACACCTTC.